The rows below give T cell receptor beta chains drawn from one sample of a study of CD8+CD57+ T cells in acquired aplastic anemia. TCRdb reprocessed the reads with MiXCR, giving one entry per CDR3 protein. This sample has about 160,000 distinct CDR3 sequences, with 70% to 75% found just once. Sequencing was performed on sorted CD4+, CD8+, or CD8+CD57+ T cells (not recorded which) from PBMCs. These receptors all come from a human donor with aplastic anemia. CDR3s include the opening cysteine and the closing phenylalanine or tryptophan. Fields, in order: J gene, D gene, V gene, clone size, CDR3 DNA, CDR3 protein. D genes are given only for firm matches. The size entry is marked missing in some rows and otherwise reads once, few, many or a size class.

j_call: TRBJ2-7
d_call: -
v_call: TRBV15
clone_size: -
cdr3_nt: TGTGCCACCAGCGTCGGGAACTACGAGCAGTACTTC
cdr3_aa: CATSVGNYEQYF

j_call: TRBJ1-5
d_call: -
v_call: TRBV12-3/TRBV12-4
clone_size: few
cdr3_nt: TGTGCCAGTTCCACGGGGGTAGGCAATCAGCCCCAGCATTTT
cdr3_aa: CASSTGVGNQPQHF

j_call: TRBJ2-3
d_call: TRBD1
v_call: TRBV19
clone_size: -
cdr3_nt: TGTGCCAGTGCTAGAGGCCCGGGACAGGGACGCGGTACGCAGTATTTT
cdr3_aa: CASARGPGQGRGTQYF

j_call: TRBJ2-5
d_call: TRBD2
v_call: TRBV9
clone_size: once
cdr3_nt: TGTGCCAGCAGAGCAGTAGCGGGAGGGGAGACCCAGTACTTC
cdr3_aa: CASRAVAGGETQYF

j_call: TRBJ1-4
d_call: TRBD1
v_call: TRBV7-9
clone_size: -
cdr3_nt: TGTGCCAGCAGCCATCGGACAGGGTTAAATGAAAAACTGTTTTTT
cdr3_aa: CASSHRTGLNEKLFF

j_call: TRBJ2-2
d_call: TRBD1
v_call: TRBV7-6
clone_size: -
cdr3_nt: TGTGCCAGCAGCACCGGGACAGTGAACACCGGGGAGCTGTTTTTT
cdr3_aa: CASSTGTVNTGELFF

j_call: TRBJ2-1
d_call: -
v_call: TRBV25-1
clone_size: -
cdr3_nt: TGTGCCAGCAGTGATCCGGGGGAACTCCACAATGAGCAGTTCTTC
cdr3_aa: CASSDPGELHNEQFF

j_call: TRBJ2-1
d_call: TRBD2
v_call: TRBV2
clone_size: -
cdr3_nt: TGTGCCAGCAGGGCGTATGGACTAGCGGGAGACGAGCAGTTCTTC
cdr3_aa: CASRAYGLAGDEQFF

j_call: TRBJ2-1
d_call: TRBD2
v_call: TRBV20-1
clone_size: -
cdr3_nt: TGCAGTGCTAGGGGGGTAGGTAGCGGGGGCTACAATGAGCAGTTCTTC
cdr3_aa: CSARGVGSGGYNEQFF

j_call: TRBJ2-1
d_call: TRBD2
v_call: TRBV7-2
clone_size: -
cdr3_nt: TGTGCCAGCAGCCGCGGACTAGATCCTTACAATGAGCAGTTCTTC
cdr3_aa: CASSRGLDPYNEQFF

j_call: TRBJ1-1
d_call: -
v_call: TRBV19
clone_size: -
cdr3_nt: TGTGCCAGTAGAGAGGGGAACACTGAAGCTTTCTTT
cdr3_aa: CASREGNTEAFF

j_call: TRBJ1-1
d_call: -
v_call: TRBV7-9
clone_size: -
cdr3_nt: TGTGCCAGCAGCCCCTTAGTGGGGCTAAACACTGAAGCTTTCTTT
cdr3_aa: CASSPLVGLNTEAFF

j_call: TRBJ1-5
d_call: -
v_call: TRBV2
clone_size: once
cdr3_nt: TGTGCCAGCAGTGAAGTCGCGCGCCCCGCTAGAGATACGCAGCATTTT
cdr3_aa: CASSEVARPARDTQHF

j_call: TRBJ2-7
d_call: -
v_call: TRBV10-1
clone_size: -
cdr3_nt: TGCGCCAGCAGTGTTGGGGGATCGATCGACGAGCAGTACTTC
cdr3_aa: CASSVGGSIDEQYF

j_call: TRBJ1-1
d_call: -
v_call: TRBV19
clone_size: -
cdr3_nt: TGTGCCAGTAGTACAAACATGAACACTGAAGCTTTCTTT
cdr3_aa: CASSTNMNTEAFF

j_call: TRBJ2-7
d_call: -
v_call: TRBV15
clone_size: -
cdr3_nt: TGTGCCACCAGCAGGGGACGACAGACCTCCTACGAGCAGTACTTC
cdr3_aa: CATSRGRQTSYEQYF

j_call: TRBJ2-1
d_call: -
v_call: TRBV7-4
clone_size: -
cdr3_nt: TGTGCCAGCAGCTTAGCGAGTAGGGGCGGGCAGTTCTTC
cdr3_aa: CASSLASRGGQFF

j_call: TRBJ1-5
d_call: -
v_call: TRBV7-2
clone_size: once
cdr3_nt: TGTGCCAGCAGCTTAGACGGGGGCTACAATCAGCCCCAGCATTTT
cdr3_aa: CASSLDGGYNQPQHF

j_call: TRBJ2-7
d_call: TRBD2
v_call: TRBV7-2
clone_size: -
cdr3_nt: TGTGCCAGCAGCTTAGTCGCTAGCGGGGGGCCCTACGAGCAGTACTTC
cdr3_aa: CASSLVASGGPYEQYF

j_call: TRBJ2-3
d_call: TRBD1
v_call: TRBV15
clone_size: few
cdr3_nt: TGTGCCACCAGCAGAGTTTCAGGGGGCGGCTACAATGAGCAGTATTTT
cdr3_aa: CATSRVSGGGYNEQYF

j_call: TRBJ2-2
d_call: -
v_call: TRBV27
clone_size: few
cdr3_nt: TGTGCCAGCAGTTTCACAGGGAACCGCGCGAACACCGGGGAGCTGTTTTTT
cdr3_aa: CASSFTGNRANTGELFF

j_call: TRBJ2-7
d_call: -
v_call: TRBV2
clone_size: -
cdr3_nt: TGTGCCAGCAGTGATCAATGGTCGTCTATCTCCTACGAGCAGTACTTC
cdr3_aa: CASSDQWSSISYEQYF

j_call: TRBJ2-7
d_call: -
v_call: TRBV11-2
clone_size: -
cdr3_nt: TGTGCCAGCAGCCGAACAGGGGGGGGCTACGAGCAGTACTTC
cdr3_aa: CASSRTGGGYEQYF

j_call: TRBJ2-7
d_call: -
v_call: TRBV6-5
clone_size: -
cdr3_nt: TGTGCCAGCAGCCACGGGGCCGAGCAGTACTTC
cdr3_aa: CASSHGAEQYF

j_call: TRBJ2-1
d_call: TRBD2
v_call: TRBV20-1
clone_size: -
cdr3_nt: TGCAGTGCTTCGGGGACAAGCGGGGGCCAAAACGGGCAGTTCTTC
cdr3_aa: CSASGTSGGQNGQFF

j_call: TRBJ2-5
d_call: TRBD1
v_call: TRBV10-3
clone_size: -
cdr3_nt: TGTGCAAGCAGAGTGGGGACAGGGCCGAACCAAGAGGCCCAGTACTTC
cdr3_aa: CASRVGTGPNQEAQYF

j_call: TRBJ2-2
d_call: -
v_call: TRBV2
clone_size: -
cdr3_nt: TGTGCCAGCAGTGAACTGACCGGGGAGCTGTTTTTT
cdr3_aa: CASSELTGELFF

j_call: TRBJ2-7
d_call: TRBD1
v_call: TRBV10-3
clone_size: -
cdr3_nt: TGTGCCATCAGTGAGTCGGAACAGGGGAAATACGAGCAGTACTTC
cdr3_aa: CAISESEQGKYEQYF

j_call: TRBJ1-5
d_call: -
v_call: TRBV5-6
clone_size: -
cdr3_nt: TGTGCCAGCAGCTTGGTGGGGAATCAGCCCCAGCATTTT
cdr3_aa: CASSLVGNQPQHF

j_call: TRBJ1-2
d_call: TRBD1
v_call: TRBV19
clone_size: few
cdr3_nt: TGTGCCAGTAGTATGGATGGACAGGGGAAATATGGCTACACCTTC
cdr3_aa: CASSMDGQGKYGYTF

j_call: TRBJ1-3
d_call: -
v_call: TRBV2
clone_size: -
cdr3_nt: TGTGCCAGCAGTGAATCTTCATCCGGAAACACCATATATTTT
cdr3_aa: CASSESSSGNTIYF

j_call: TRBJ2-3
d_call: -
v_call: TRBV7-9
clone_size: -
cdr3_nt: TGTGCCAGCAGCCCGCAGTCAGATACGCAGTATTTT
cdr3_aa: CASSPQSDTQYF

j_call: TRBJ1-4
d_call: -
v_call: TRBV4-1
clone_size: many
cdr3_nt: TGCGCCAGCAGCCAAGGAGGGGAATCTGAAAAACTGTTTTTT
cdr3_aa: CASSQGGESEKLFF

j_call: TRBJ1-2
d_call: TRBD1
v_call: TRBV6-1
clone_size: -
cdr3_nt: TGTGCCAGCAGTGACACAGGGGTCTCTGGCTACACCTTC
cdr3_aa: CASSDTGVSGYTF

j_call: TRBJ2-6
d_call: -
v_call: TRBV12-3/TRBV12-4
clone_size: -
cdr3_nt: TGTGCCAGCAGCCCAAGCAACGTCCTGACTTTC
cdr3_aa: CASSPSNVLTF

j_call: TRBJ2-2
d_call: TRBD1
v_call: TRBV12-3/TRBV12-4
clone_size: -
cdr3_nt: TGTGCCAGCAGTTTTGGGGGACAGGGGAACACCGGGGAGCTGTTTTTT
cdr3_aa: CASSFGGQGNTGELFF

j_call: TRBJ1-4
d_call: -
v_call: TRBV7-6
clone_size: once
cdr3_nt: TGTGCCAGCAGCTTCTATCCTTCGGGAAATGAAAAACTGTTTTTT
cdr3_aa: CASSFYPSGNEKLFF

j_call: TRBJ2-1
d_call: TRBD1
v_call: TRBV20-1
clone_size: few
cdr3_nt: TGCAGTGCTAGAGGGCAGGGGGACCGCAATGAGCAGTTCTTC
cdr3_aa: CSARGQGDRNEQFF

j_call: TRBJ2-2
d_call: -
v_call: TRBV12-3/TRBV12-4
clone_size: -
cdr3_nt: TGTGCCAGCAGTTTAACAACCGGGGAGCTGTTTTTT
cdr3_aa: CASSLTTGELFF